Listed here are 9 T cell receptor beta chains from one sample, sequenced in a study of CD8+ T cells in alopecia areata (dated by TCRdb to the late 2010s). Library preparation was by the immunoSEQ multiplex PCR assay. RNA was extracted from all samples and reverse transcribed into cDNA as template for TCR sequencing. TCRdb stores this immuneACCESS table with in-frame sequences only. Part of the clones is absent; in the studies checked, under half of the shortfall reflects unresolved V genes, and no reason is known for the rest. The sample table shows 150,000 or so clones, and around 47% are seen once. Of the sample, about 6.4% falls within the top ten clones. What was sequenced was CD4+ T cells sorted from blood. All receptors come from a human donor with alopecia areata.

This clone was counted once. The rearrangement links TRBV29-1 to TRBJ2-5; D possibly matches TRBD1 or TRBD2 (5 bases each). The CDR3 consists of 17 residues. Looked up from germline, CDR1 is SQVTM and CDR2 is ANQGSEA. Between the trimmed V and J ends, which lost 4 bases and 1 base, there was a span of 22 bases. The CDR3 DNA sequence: TGCAGCGTTGCCAATTCCCTCCTGGGACGACCCCAAGAGACCCAGTACTTC. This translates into CSVANSLLGRPQETQYF.

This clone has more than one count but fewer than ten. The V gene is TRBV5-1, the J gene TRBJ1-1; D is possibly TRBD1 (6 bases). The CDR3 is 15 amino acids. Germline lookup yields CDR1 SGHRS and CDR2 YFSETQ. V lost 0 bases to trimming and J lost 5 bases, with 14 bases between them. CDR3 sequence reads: CASSLEQQGRTEAFF. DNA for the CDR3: TGCGCCAGCAGCTTGGAACAACAGGGAAGGACTGAAGCTTTCTTT. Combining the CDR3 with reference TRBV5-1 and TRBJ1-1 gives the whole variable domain KAGVTQTPRYLIKTRGQQVTLSCSPISGHRSVSWYQQTPGQGLQFLFEYFSETQRNKGNFPGRFSGRQFSNSRSEMNVSTLELGDSALYLCASSLEQQGRTEAFFGQGTRLTVV.

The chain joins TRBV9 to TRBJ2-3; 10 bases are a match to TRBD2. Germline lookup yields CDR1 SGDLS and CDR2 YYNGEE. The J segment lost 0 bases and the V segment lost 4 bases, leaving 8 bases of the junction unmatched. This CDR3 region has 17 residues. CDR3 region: CASSLPGLAPSTDTQYF. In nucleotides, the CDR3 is TGTGCCAGCAGCTTACCGGGACTAGCGCCTAGCACAGATACGCAGTATTTT. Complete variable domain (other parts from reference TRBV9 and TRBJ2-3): DSGVTQTPKHLITATGQRVTLRCSPRSGDLSVYWYQQSLDQGLQFLIQYYNGEERAKGNILERFSAQQFPDLHSELNLSSLELGDSALYFCASSLPGLAPSTDTQYFGPGTRLTVL.

CDR3 coding DNA: TGTGCCAGCAGCTTTTCGCGAGAAGAGACCCAGTACTTC. It is translated as CASSFSREETQYF. The rearrangement joins TRBV7-2 to TRBJ2-5; D remains unclear. CDR1 is SGHTA and CDR2 is FQGNSA in the germline V gene. Deletions cut 3 bases from V and 3 bases from J, with 8 bases between. The CDR3 is 13 amino acids.

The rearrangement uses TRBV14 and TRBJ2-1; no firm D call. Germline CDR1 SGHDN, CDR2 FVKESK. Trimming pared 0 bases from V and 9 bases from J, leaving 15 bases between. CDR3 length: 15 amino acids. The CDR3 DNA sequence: TGTGCCAGCAGCCAAGATCGTCTACCGACGCCTGAGCAGTTCTTC. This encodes CASSQDRLPTPEQFF.

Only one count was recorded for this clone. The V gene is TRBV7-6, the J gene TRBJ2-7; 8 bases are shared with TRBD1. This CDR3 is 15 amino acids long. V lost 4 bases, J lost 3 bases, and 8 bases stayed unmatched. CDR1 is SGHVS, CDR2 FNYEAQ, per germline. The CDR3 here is CASSSQGQGGYEQYF. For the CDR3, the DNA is TGTGCCAGCAGCTCTCAAGGACAGGGCGGCTACGAGCAGTACTTC.

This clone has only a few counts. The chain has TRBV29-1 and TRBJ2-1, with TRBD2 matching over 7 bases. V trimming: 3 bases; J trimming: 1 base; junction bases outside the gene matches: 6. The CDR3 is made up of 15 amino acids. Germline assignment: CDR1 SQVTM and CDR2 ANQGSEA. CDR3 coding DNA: TGCAGCGTTGAGGGGAGGGTTGGATCCTACAATGAGCAGTTCTTC. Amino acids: CSVEGRVGSYNEQFF.

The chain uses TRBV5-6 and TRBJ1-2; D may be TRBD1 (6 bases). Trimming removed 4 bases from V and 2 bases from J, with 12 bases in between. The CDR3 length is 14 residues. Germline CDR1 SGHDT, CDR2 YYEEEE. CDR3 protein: CASSPQGLNYGYTF. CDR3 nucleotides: TGTGCCAGCAGCCCACAGGGCTTGAACTATGGCTACACCTTC.

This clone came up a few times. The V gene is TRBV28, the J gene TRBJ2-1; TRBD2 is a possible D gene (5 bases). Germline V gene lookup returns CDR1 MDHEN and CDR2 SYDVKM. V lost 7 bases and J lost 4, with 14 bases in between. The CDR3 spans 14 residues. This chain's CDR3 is CASKGAREYNEQFF. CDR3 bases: TGTGCCAGCAAGGGAGCTCGGGAATACAATGAGCAGTTCTTC.